In this sample, the clone carrying this T cell receptor (beta chain) turned up a few times. The protocol was immunoSEQ multiplex PCR, while the TCRdb copy is restricted to in-frame clones and leaves out a portion. Of roughly 21,000 clones in the sample, about nine tenths were seen once. This specimen belongs to a study of T cells in localized non-small cell lung cancer. Looked up from germline, CDR1 is LNHDA and CDR2 is SQIVND (reference sequence). The V end lost 5 bases, the J end lost 12 bases, and 17 bases lay between the germline ends. CDR3 length equals 13 residues. The rearrangement links TRBV19 to TRBJ2-1; D not certain. Specimen: peripheral blood, collected before any cancer treatment. This clonotype originated in a woman between 35 and 70 years old with stage I lung adenocarcinoma. The CDR3 spells CASSGGIEISQFF. CDR3 sequence (DNA): TGTGCCAGTAGTGGTGGAATCGAGATTTCGCAGTTCTTC.